One sample yielded the 23 T cell receptor beta chains listed below, sequenced in a study of cytomegalovirus exposure and HLA in healthy donors. PCR involved 60 Vbeta and 13 Jbeta primers. Sequencing was performed with immunoSEQ multiplex PCR; in TCRdb, only in-frame clones are kept and a portion is missing. The table records 170,000 or so clones, 75% to 85% of them present only once. The sequencing sample was made of PBMCs. The source is a boy between 10 and 17 years old in good health and CMV-seronegative.

The V gene is TRBV30, the J gene TRBJ2-1, with TRBD1 as a possible D gene (6 bases). Germline V gene data show CDR1 as GTSNPN and CDR2 as SVGIG (reference sequence). V was cut by 2 bases and J by 5 bases, with 10 bases left in between. This CDR3 region has 13 residues. The CDR3 DNA sequence: TGTGCCTGGAGTCTGGGGGCTGACAATGAGCAGTTCTTC. Amino acids: CAWSLGADNEQFF.

The rearrangement uses TRBV9 and TRBJ2-7, with D maybe TRBD1 (6 bases). The V end lost 4 bases, the J end lost 2 bases, and 13 bases lay between the germline ends. Germline V gene sequence: CDR1 SGDLS, CDR2 YYNGEE. The CDR3 is made up of 14 amino acids. CDR3 loop: CASSPSGATYEQYF. CDR3 coding DNA: TGTGCCAGCAGCCCTTCAGGGGCGACCTACGAGCAGTACTTC.

The chain joins TRBV9 to TRBJ2-7; D perhaps matches TRBD2 (5 bases). This CDR3 comprises 15 residues. With 3 bases removed from V and 4 bases from J, the gap between germline ends came to 17 bases. CDR1 and CDR2 (germline): SGDLS, YYNGEE. CDR3 sequence: CASSETMDFGYEQYF. The CDR3 DNA follows: TGTGCCAGCAGCGAAACCATGGACTTCGGGTACGAGCAGTACTTC.

The CDR3 loop is CASSLGSYETQYF. The CDR3 nucleotides read TGTGCCAGCAGCTTGGGCTCCTATGAGACCCAGTACTTC. This sequence joins TRBV5-5 and TRBJ2-5; no definite D call. Deletions cut 0 bases from V and 5 bases from J, with 8 bases between. The CDR3 has 13 amino acids. CDR1 is SGHKS and CDR2 is YYEKEE in the germline V gene (reference sequence).

J is TRBJ1-2 and V is TRBV2, with 7 bases that match TRBD1. The germline gives CDR1 SNHLY, CDR2 FYNNEI. Germline trimming cut 7 bases from V and 5 bases from J; bases unmatched to any gene: 10. The CDR3 runs to 14 residues. Here the CDR3 reads CASIGTADLYGYTF. As DNA, the CDR3 is TGTGCCAGCATTGGGACAGCTGACCTATATGGCTACACCTTC.

The table lists this clone with a few counts. The chain couples TRBV7-2 to TRBJ1-2; no clear D gene. This CDR3 comprises 15 residues. V lost 2 bases to trimming and J lost 9 bases, with 19 bases between them. Per the germline V gene, CDR1 is SGHTA and CDR2 is FQGNSA. CDR3 bases: TGTGCCAGCAGCTTATCGGGCGGAGCGGATAAGAGCTACACCTTC. Translating gives CASSLSGGADKSYTF.

The V and J genes are TRBV5-6 and TRBJ2-7, with unresolved D. Trimming removed 4 bases from V and 0 bases from J, with 11 bases in between. Germline lookup yields CDR1 SGHDT and CDR2 YYEEEE. CDR3 length: 14 amino acids. As DNA, the CDR3 is TGTGCCAGCAGCCTTACGACACACTCCTACGAGCAGTACTTC. The encoded protein is CASSLTTHSYEQYF.

The chain is built from TRBV30 and TRBJ2-1, with 9 bases aligning to TRBD2. This CDR3 contains 14 residues. J lost 8 bases, V lost 3 bases, and 8 bases had no gene match. In germline, CDR1 is GTSNPN, CDR2 SVGIG (reference sequence). The CDR3 is CAWSLPGLAHEQFF. DNA of the CDR3: TGTGCCTGGAGCTTGCCGGGACTAGCACATGAGCAGTTCTTC.

The chain couples TRBV9 to TRBJ2-2; maybe TRBD1 (6 bases). V lost 2 bases and J lost 0, with 8 bases in between. This CDR3 is built from 15 residues. Germline V CDR1 and CDR2: SGDLS, YYNGEE. DNA for the CDR3: TGTGCCAGCAGCGTCGACAGGTCGAACACCGGGGAGCTGTTTTTT. It translates to CASSVDRSNTGELFF. Drawing the rest from reference TRBV9 and TRBJ2-2, the complete variable domain is DSGVTQTPKHLITATGQRVTLRCSPRSGDLSVYWYQQSLDQGLQFLIQYYNGEERAKGNILERFSAQQFPDLHSELNLSSLELGDSALYFCASSVDRSNTGELFFGEGSRLTVL.

This chain connects TRBV5-4 to TRBJ1-2, with TRBD1 matching 7 bases. Unmatched junction bases numbered 10, after V lost 0 bases and J lost 5 bases. Germline V lookup: CDR1 SGHNT, CDR2 YYREEE (reference sequence). This CDR3 is built from 16 residues. The CDR3 nucleotides are TGTGCCAGCAGCTTGGCCTTGGGACAGAACCTTTATGGCTACACCTTC. Amino acids: CASSLALGQNLYGYTF.

V usage is TRBV11-1 and J usage is TRBJ1-1, with D possibly TRBD1 on 5 matching bases. The CDR3 runs to 14 residues. Germline values: CDR1 SGHAT, CDR2 FQDESV (reference sequence). V was trimmed by 4 bases and J by 8 bases, leaving 17 bases between them. In DNA, the CDR3 is TGTGCCAGCAGCTCGGGACTTACGAATTGGGAAGCTTTCTTT. This sequence encodes CASSSGLTNWEAFF.

The chain couples TRBV29-1 to TRBJ2-5, with 12 positions matching TRBD2. The CDR3 consists of 17 residues. The germline V gene has CDR1 SQVTM and CDR2 ANQGSEA. V trimming: 1 base; J trimming: 5 bases; junction bases outside the gene matches: 11. The CDR3 sequence: CSVEGTASGGGGETQYF. The DNA of the CDR3 is TGCAGCGTTGAAGGGACGGCTAGCGGGGGGGGAGGGGAGACCCAGTACTTC.

The rearrangement uses TRBV6-1 and TRBJ2-5; TRBD1 matches at 9 bases. Germline trimming cut 4 bases from V and 5 bases from J; bases unmatched to any gene: 5. CDR1 MNHNS and CDR2 SASEGT come from the germline V gene. The CDR3 is 14 amino acids. CDR3 DNA sequence: TGTGCCAGCAGTGTACAGGGGGCACGGGAGACCCAGTACTTC. It codes for CASSVQGARETQYF.

The chain recombines TRBV5-1 with TRBJ2-5, with D possibly matching TRBD2 (6 bases). The CDR3 consists of 14 residues. The V and J ends lost 1 base and 5 bases respectively, with 12 bases between them. CDR1 SGHRS and CDR2 YFSETQ come from the germline V gene. CDR3 amino acids: CASSLYRERETQYF. In DNA form, the CDR3 reads TGCGCCAGCAGCTTGTACCGGGAGAGGGAGACCCAGTACTTC.

This clone was observed once. The CDR3 sequence is CSVVTGSGNTIYF. CDR3 sequence (DNA): TGCAGCGTTGTGACAGGGTCTGGAAACACCATATATTTT. This chain links TRBV29-1 with TRBJ1-3; 7 nucleotides agree with TRBD1. The germline gives CDR1 SQVTM, CDR2 ANQGSEA. The CDR3 has 13 residues. Trimming cost V 4 bases and J 1 base; bases outside gene matches: 1.

The chain uses TRBV19 and TRBJ2-5, with 15 bases lining up with TRBD2. Trimming took 3 bases from V and 2 from J; bases not matched to a gene: 4. Germline CDR1 reads LNHDA; CDR2 reads SQIVND (reference sequence). This CDR3 is built from 17 residues. CDR3 sequence reads: CASSIRTSGGAQETQYF. The DNA for the CDR3 is TGTGCCAGTAGTATCAGGACTAGCGGGGGGGCGCAAGAGACCCAGTACTTC.

This clone occurred once. The rearrangement joins TRBV30 to TRBJ2-7; possibly TRBD1 for D (5 bases). Germline V CDR1 and CDR2: GTSNPN, SVGIG (reference sequence). The ends were cut back, 2 bases at V and 0 bases at J, with 11 bases in the middle. This CDR3 comprises 14 residues. This CDR3 is CAWSQGWGSYEQYF. The CDR3 DNA reads TGTGCCTGGAGTCAGGGCTGGGGCTCCTACGAGCAGTACTTC.

This clone has just one count. The genes are TRBV5-4 and TRBJ1-2; D ambiguous. Germline-derived CDR1 and CDR2 are SGHNT and YYREEE (reference sequence). The CDR3 is made up of 14 amino acids. Deletions cut 2 bases from V and 4 bases from J, with 12 bases between. The CDR3 nucleotides read TGTGCCAGCAGCTTATTGGACGGACTCTATGGCTACACCTTC. Encoded protein: CASSLLDGLYGYTF.

This clone was recorded once. This chain connects TRBV7-2 to TRBJ1-3; D is unclear. CDR1 SGHTA and CDR2 FQGNSA come from the germline V gene. The ends were cut back, 2 bases at V and 0 bases at J, with 8 bases in the middle. The CDR3 spans 15 residues. The CDR3 region is CASSLRVSSGNTIYF. CDR3 nucleotide sequence: TGTGCCAGCAGCTTACGAGTGAGCTCTGGAAACACCATATATTTT.

The genes are TRBV30 and TRBJ2-3; 11 nucleotides line up with TRBD1. There are 14 residues in the CDR3. V lost 5 bases to trimming and J lost 6 bases; unmatched junction nucleotides: 7. Germline values: CDR1 GTSNPN, CDR2 SVGIG (reference sequence). CDR3 nucleotide sequence: TGTGCCTGGTTAAAGGGACAGGGGGTGGATACGCAGTATTTT. Translated: CAWLKGQGVDTQYF. Variable domain in full (rest from reference TRBV30 and TRBJ2-3): SQTIHQWPATLVQPVGSPLSLECTVEGTSNPNLYWYRQAAGRGLQLLFYSVGIGQISSEVPQNLSASRPQDRQFILSSKKLLLSDSGFYLCAWLKGQGVDTQYFGPGTRLTVL.

In this sample, this clone turned up a few times. The rearrangement uses TRBV10-3 and TRBJ1-3; D possibly corresponds to TRBD1 (6 bases). In germline, CDR1 is ENHRY, CDR2 SYGVKD. V was cut by 7 bases and J by 3 bases, with 16 bases left in between. The CDR3 runs 15 residues. CDR3 protein: CAIITDQGIGNTIYF. CDR3 nucleotides: TGTGCCATCATTACTGACCAGGGGATTGGAAACACCATATATTTT.

The chain joins TRBV9 to TRBJ2-7; D is perhaps TRBD2 (5 bases). Germline assignment: CDR1 SGDLS and CDR2 YYNGEE. The V end was cut by 4 bases, the J end by 2 bases, with 16 bases between. The CDR3 loop spans 15 amino acids. CDR3 sequence (DNA): TGTGCCAGCAGCCTAGGAGAGGGCCCGGCCTACGAGCAGTACTTC. Protein product: CASSLGEGPAYEQYF.

This chain connects TRBV11-3 to TRBJ2-7; 15 nucleotides agree with TRBD2. V shed 5 bases and J 6 bases; nucleotides not matched to a gene: 2. Germline CDR1 SGHNT, CDR2 YENEEA. The CDR3 consists of 14 residues. CDR3 DNA sequence: TGTGCCAGCAGCCTGGGACTAGCGGGGGGCGAGCAGTACTTC. This sequence encodes CASSLGLAGGEQYF.